The clone carrying this T cell receptor (beta chain) was seen a few times. Its antigen remains unknown. This sample is part of a study of blood T cells in healthy people across ages. Study-level results: A strong correlation between TCR beta diversity and naive T cell percentage was seen.

A second PCR, run for about 6 to 12 cycles, used a sample-barcoded 5' primer plus a J-beta primer mix. A 12-random-nucleotide template-switch adaptor tagged each cDNA molecule. A single record per CDR3 protein comes from TCRdb applying MiXCR to the 5' RACE reads. The repertoire holds over a million distinct CDR3 sequences, with around 45% as singletons. There were healthy Caucasian individuals from Russia, aged roughly 6 to 95, serving as donors. This CDR3 spans 13 amino acids. Trimming cost V 0 bases and J 5 bases, with 9 bases left between them. CDR1 SGDLS and CDR2 YYNGEE come from the germline V gene.

Input material: blood. The J gene is TRBJ2-7, the V gene TRBV9; D uncertain. This clonotype was obtained from a woman aged 55-69 years in good health. The CDR3 protein is CASSVAPNNEQYF. The DNA for the CDR3 is TGTGCCAGCAGCGTAGCGCCAAACAACGAGCAGTACTTC.